This entry lists 15 T cell receptor beta chains sequenced from one sample in a study of blood T cells in healthy people across ages. A sample-barcoded 5' primer and a J-beta primer mix were used in a second PCR of about 7 to 11 cycles. TCRdb recomputed calls from the 5' RACE reads with MiXCR, one row per CDR3 protein. Of roughly 900,000 distinct CDR3 sequences in the sample, around 49% were seen once. Sequencing was done on a sample of blood. The receptors were sampled from a man aged 25 to 40 in good health.

The V and J genes are TRBV3-1 and TRBJ2-5; D is unresolved. The CDR3 runs 15 residues. V was trimmed by 0 bases and J by 4 bases, leaving 12 bases between them. Per germline, CDR1 LGHDT and CDR2 YNNKEL (reference sequence). CDR3 amino acids: CASSQERALGETQYF. CDR3 coding DNA: TGTGCCAGCAGCCAAGAGAGAGCGTTAGGAGAGACCCAGTACTTC.

The DNA for the CDR3 is TGTGCCACCAGCAGAGGTTCACGGGAAGAGACCCAGTACTTC. Residues: CATSRGSREETQYF. V gene TRBV15 combines with J gene TRBJ2-5; D is ambiguous. This CDR3 has 14 residues. Germline CDR1 reads LNHNV; CDR2 reads YYDKDF (reference sequence). V shed 1 base and J shed 3 bases, with 9 bases lying between them.

The chain is built from TRBV5-1 and TRBJ1-5; the D gene is possibly TRBD1 (6 bases). The CDR3 length is 13 residues. CDR1 is SGHRS, CDR2 YFSETQ, per germline. The ends were cut back, 4 bases at V and 7 bases at J, with 12 bases in the middle. The CDR3 DNA reads TGCGCCAGCAGCCGTACAGGGCAACAGCCCCAGCATTTT. Protein product: CASSRTGQQPQHF.

This clonotype has just a few counts. The chain combines TRBV11-3 with TRBJ2-6; tentatively, D is TRBD1 or TRBD2 (5 bases each). The germline gives CDR1 SGHNT, CDR2 YENEEA. The CDR3 has 15 amino acids. The ends were cut back, 3 bases at V and 4 bases at J, with 10 bases in the middle. CDR3 protein: CASSFGTGGANVLTF. The CDR3 DNA follows: TGTGCCAGCAGCTTCGGGACCGGCGGGGCCAACGTCCTGACTTTC. The full variable domain, rest sourced from reference TRBV11-3 and TRBJ2-6, is EAGVVQSPRYKIIEKKQPVAFWCNPISGHNTLYWYLQNLGQGPELLIRYENEEAVDDSQLPKDRFSAERLKGVDSTLKIQPAELGDSAVYLCASSFGTGGANVLTFGAGSRLTVL.

The rearrangement links TRBV5-6 to TRBJ1-1; D call uncertain. The germline gives CDR1 SGHDT, CDR2 YYEEEE. This CDR3 has 12 residues. V gave up 5 bases and J gave up 13 bases, with 18 bases separating them. Here the CDR3 reads CASRRDSARLFF. The CDR3 DNA follows: TGTGCCAGCAGACGTGACTCGGCTCGGCTTTTCTTT.

The chain joins TRBV11-3 to TRBJ2-3; 11 bases map to TRBD2. The CDR3 totals 15 residues. Germline V gene lookup returns CDR1 SGHNT and CDR2 YENEEA. Trimming removed 1 base from V and 6 bases from J; junction bases left unmatched: 3. CDR3 sequence: CASSLVWTSGDTQYF. For the CDR3, the DNA is TGTGCCAGCAGCTTAGTCTGGACTAGCGGGGATACGCAGTATTTT.

This clonotype was observed a handful of times. The chain joins TRBV29-1 to TRBJ2-4; 9 bases align to TRBD1. Germline V lookup: CDR1 SQVTM, CDR2 ANQGSEA. This CDR3 is 15 amino acids long. Germline trimming cut 7 bases from V and 1 base from J; bases unmatched to any gene: 8. Here the CDR3 reads CSARQGGGAKNIQYF. The CDR3 region has the DNA TGCAGCGCCCGACAGGGGGGTGGCGCCAAAAACATTCAGTACTTC.

The chain recombines TRBV12-3 or TRBV12-4 with TRBJ2-7; D uncertain. The CDR3 sequence is 14 residues long. V was trimmed by 5 bases and J by 8 bases, leaving 19 bases between them. CDR3 protein: CASSTITYGGKQYF. The CDR3 DNA reads TGTGCCAGCAGTACCATAACCTATGGTGGCAAGCAGTACTTC.

The rearrangement joins TRBV28 to TRBJ2-2; D possibly corresponds to TRBD1 (6 bases). From germline, CDR1 is MDHEN and CDR2 SYDVKM. CDR3 length: 14 amino acids. V lost 7 bases to trimming and J lost 3 bases, with 12 bases between them. CDR3 sequence: CASTHRGYTGELFF. The CDR3 DNA reads TGTGCCAGCACCCATAGGGGGTACACCGGGGAGCTGTTTTTT.

V usage is TRBV6-2 or TRBV6-3 and J usage is TRBJ2-7; weak D call: TRBD2 (6 bases). The CDR3 covers 15 residues. The germline CDR1 and CDR2 sequences are MNHEY and SVGEGT. Trimming took off 4 bases at V and 3 bases at J, with 16 bases between the two ends. CDR3 residues: CASSSPGLGFYEQYF. In DNA form, the CDR3 reads TGTGCCAGCAGTTCCCCGGGACTGGGTTTCTACGAGCAGTACTTC.

This rearrangement joins TRBV29-1 to TRBJ2-3; TRBD1 matches at 12 bases. The V gene's germline CDR1 is SQVTM and CDR2 ANQGSEA. Trimming at V came to 2 bases and at J to 4 bases, leaving 4 bases not matched to a gene. This CDR3 region has 15 residues. The CDR3 loop is CSVEQGQGASDTQYF. CDR3 DNA sequence: TGCAGCGTTGAACAGGGACAGGGGGCGTCAGATACGCAGTATTTT.

This clonotype was seen a handful of times. The chain has TRBV4-1 and TRBJ2-7; 9 nucleotides match TRBD1. The trim removed 0 bases at V and 2 bases at J, leaving 5 bases unmatched. Germline V lookup: CDR1 MGHRA, CDR2 YSYEKL. The CDR3 has 16 amino acids. CDR3 region: CASSQDGGTGTYEQYF. CDR3 coding DNA: TGCGCCAGCAGCCAAGATGGTGGGACAGGGACCTACGAGCAGTACTTC.

V usage is TRBV24-1 and J usage is TRBJ1-2; perhaps TRBD1 as D (6 bases). V lost 2 bases, J lost 9 bases, and 18 bases lay in between. CDR3 length: 15 residues. Germline V CDR1 and CDR2: KGHDR, SFDVKD. CDR3 in amino acids: CATSDSGTCATSYTF. Here the CDR3 DNA reads TGTGCCACCAGTGATTCCGGGACATGCGCAACTAGCTACACCTTC.

This clonotype has more than one count but fewer than ten. CDR3 sequence reads: CASVPGQGDGEQFF. CDR3 DNA: TGTGCCAGCGTACCGGGACAGGGGGACGGTGAGCAGTTCTTC. This sequence joins TRBV9 and TRBJ2-1; 11 nucleotides agree with TRBD1. Germline V gives CDR1 SGDLS, CDR2 YYNGEE. The length of the CDR3 is 14 residues. J lost 9 bases, V lost 7 bases, and 9 bases had no gene match.

The genes are TRBV7-2 and TRBJ1-1; tentatively, D is TRBD1 (6 bases). Trimming left V 5 bases short and J 10 bases short, with 17 bases between. The CDR3 has 13 residues. Germline V gene lookup returns CDR1 SGHTA and CDR2 FQGNSA. This CDR3 is CASSPEAGAGAFF. The DNA for the CDR3 is TGTGCCAGCAGCCCCGAGGCGGGGGCCGGAGCTTTCTTT.